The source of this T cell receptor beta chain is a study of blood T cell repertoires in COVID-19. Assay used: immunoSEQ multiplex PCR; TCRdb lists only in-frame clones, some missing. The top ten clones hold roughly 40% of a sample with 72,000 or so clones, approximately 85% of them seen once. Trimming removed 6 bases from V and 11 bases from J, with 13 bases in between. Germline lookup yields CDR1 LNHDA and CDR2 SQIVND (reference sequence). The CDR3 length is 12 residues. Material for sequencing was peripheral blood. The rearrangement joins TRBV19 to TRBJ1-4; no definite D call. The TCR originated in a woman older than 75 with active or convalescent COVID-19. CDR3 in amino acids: CASRGGAVKLFF. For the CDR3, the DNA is TGTGCCAGTAGGGGAGGAGCTGTCAAACTGTTTTTT.